A selection of T cell receptor beta chains follows, all from one sample in a study of blood T cell repertoires in COVID-19. Profiled with immunoSEQ multiplex PCR; TCRdb holds only in-frame clones, not every one. The data show 300,000 to 450,000 clones, about 92% seen once. Sequenced: peripheral blood. The source of these receptors is a woman in her sixties with COVID-19, enrolled during active disease. Both conserved end residues are part of each CDR3. D genes are given only for firm matches. Rows may omit the clone size; those that give it use once, few, many or a size class.

TRBD2 TRBJ2-1 TRBV15 - CATSRVDKTSARYEQFF TGTGCCACCAGCAGAGTTGATAAGACTAGCGCTAGATATGAGCAGTTCTTC
TRBD1 TRBJ2-7 TRBV12-5 - CASGNPSGTGAREQYF TGTGCTAGTGGCAACCCCTCCGGGACAGGGGCCCGCGAGCAGTACTTC
- TRBJ1-2 TRBV6-5 - CASSLDSLYGYTF TGTGCCAGCAGTTTGGACAGCCTCTATGGCTACACCTTC
TRBD1 TRBJ1-1 TRBV2 - CASSRQGTVGEAFF TGTGCCAGCAGCAGACAGGGGACAGTTGGAGAAGCTTTCTTT
TRBD1 TRBJ1-2 TRBV14 - CASSQFRRDRGIYGYTF TGTGCCAGCAGCCAATTCCGCCGGGACAGAGGGATCTATGGCTACACCTTC
- TRBJ2-7 TRBV23-1 few CASRDRSYEQYF TGCGCCAGCCGGGATAGGTCCTACGAGCAGTACTTC
TRBD2 TRBJ2-5 TRBV7-2 few CASSLRLAGQETQYF TGTGCCAGCAGCTTAAGACTAGCGGGGCAAGAGACCCAGTACTTC
TRBD1 TRBJ1-1 TRBV7-3 - CASSPLARRQGLDTEAFF TGTGCCAGCAGCCCCTTAGCCCGCCGACAGGGATTAGACACTGAAGCTTTCTTT
TRBD1 TRBJ2-7 TRBV11-2 few CASSFRTGDYEQYF TGTGCCAGCAGCTTCCGGACAGGTGACTACGAGCAGTACTTC
- TRBJ1-5 TRBV15 - CATSRADQPQHF TGTGCCACCAGCAGAGCGGATCAGCCCCAGCATTTT
TRBD2 TRBJ2-1 TRBV19 - CASSISLAVYNEQFF TGTGCCAGTAGTATCTCGCTAGCGGTATACAATGAGCAGTTCTTC
TRBD2 TRBJ2-1 TRBV30 - CAWSPGTSQYNEQFF TGTGCCTGGAGCCCCGGGACTAGCCAATACAATGAGCAGTTCTTC
TRBD2 TRBJ2-5 TRBV9 once CASSVAGGGFQETQYF TGTGCCAGCAGCGTGGCGGGGGGGGGTTTCCAAGAGACCCAGTACTTC
TRBD1 TRBJ1-1 TRBV3-1/TRBV3-2 - CASSQILGGGFYTEAFF TGTGCCAGCAGCCAAATTCTAGGGGGCGGGTTTTACACTGAAGCTTTCTTT
TRBD1 TRBJ1-2 TRBV6-5 many CATIRQGANYGYTF TGTGCCACCATACGACAGGGAGCTAACTATGGCTACACCTTC
TRBD1 TRBJ1-1 TRBV19 - CASTTGGPRMNTEAFF TGTGCCAGTACCACAGGGGGCCCCCGCATGAACACTGAAGCTTTCTTT
- TRBJ2-3 TRBV24-1 - CATSVASTDTQYF TGTGCCACCAGTGTGGCTAGCACAGATACGCAGTATTTT
- TRBJ1-6 TRBV3-1/TRBV3-2 - CASSQGGFYNSPLHF TGTGCCAGCAGCCAAGGAGGGTTCTATAATTCACCCCTCCACTTT
TRBD2 TRBJ2-7 TRBV9 - CASSVTSGAYEQYF TGTGCCAGCAGCGTTACTAGCGGGGCCTACGAGCAGTACTTC
- TRBJ1-4 TRBV27 - CASSENRDLFQEGNEKLFF TGTGCCAGCAGCGAAAACCGGGACCTTTTTCAGGAGGGTAATGAAAAACTGTTTTTT
TRBD1 TRBJ1-1 TRBV19 - CASSTRTGNTEAFF TGTGCCAGTAGTACGAGGACAGGGAACACTGAAGCTTTCTTT
- TRBJ2-3 TRBV6-1 - CASSEITESPGADTQYF TGTGCCAGCAGTGAGATAACGGAGTCCCCAGGGGCAGATACGCAGTATTTT
- TRBJ2-6 TRBV5-1 - CASSFRGRASGANVLTF TGCGCCAGCAGCTTCCGGGGAAGAGCTTCTGGGGCCAACGTCCTGACTTTC
- TRBJ2-1 TRBV10-3 - CAISPGQGLGEQFF TGTGCCATCAGTCCGGGACAGGGACTAGGTGAGCAGTTCTTC
- TRBJ1-6 TRBV5-4 - CASSLAGRTAHSPLHF TGTGCCAGCAGCTTGGCCGGTCGGACAGCTCACTCACCCCTCCACTTT
TRBD1 TRBJ1-1 TRBV6-5 - CASRGQGLVEAFF TGTGCCAGCAGGGGACAGGGACTCGTCGAAGCTTTCTTT
- TRBJ1-5 TRBV7-9 - CASSPRDGLNQPQHF TGTGCCAGCAGCCCCCGGGACGGACTAAATCAGCCCCAGCATTTT
TRBD1 TRBJ1-6 TRBV2 - CASTRQGVSPLHF TGTGCCAGCACCCGACAGGGGGTATCACCCCTCCACTTT
- TRBJ1-1 TRBV14 - CASSHHTEMNTEAFF TGTGCCAGCAGCCATCATACAGAAATGAACACTGAAGCTTTCTTT
- TRBJ2-1 TRBV6-4 - CASSDSGGGNEQFF TGTGCCAGCAGTGACTCAGGGGGGGGGAATGAGCAGTTCTTC
TRBD2 TRBJ2-4 TRBV9 - CASSARLAGASVNF TGTGCCAGCAGCGCCCGACTAGCGGGGGCCTCTGTGAACTTC
TRBD2 TRBJ2-3 TRBV5-6 - CASRAGPSGLGDTQYF TGTGCCAGCAGAGCCGGGCCTAGCGGGTTAGGAGATACGCAGTATTTT
- TRBJ1-2 TRBV29-1 once CSVGQFDYGYTF TGCAGCGTTGGACAGTTCGACTATGGCTACACCTTC
- TRBJ2-1 TRBV19 - CASSIDNRTPYNEQFF TGTGCCAGTAGTATAGACAACAGGACGCCCTACAATGAGCAGTTCTTC
TRBD1 TRBJ1-1 TRBV28 - CASSPSPGQGNTEAFF TGTGCCAGCAGTCCTTCCCCGGGACAGGGGAACACTGAAGCTTTCTTT
TRBD2 TRBJ2-2 TRBV6-5 - CASSYGGGTGELFF TGTGCCAGCAGTTACGGGGGGGGCACCGGGGAGCTGTTTTTT
TRBD1 TRBJ2-3 TRBV10-1 few CASSSSIGQGHTDTQYF TGCGCCAGCAGTTCATCAATCGGACAGGGTCACACAGATACGCAGTATTTT
- TRBJ2-7 TRBV5-6 - CASSSAESGWRDEQYF TGTGCCAGCAGCTCGGCTGAGTCGGGTTGGAGGGACGAGCAGTACTTC
- TRBJ1-1 TRBV19 - CASSNGGRKNTEAFF TGTGCCAGTAGTAATGGGGGGAGGAAGAACACTGAAGCTTTCTTT
TRBD1 TRBJ2-7 TRBV6-5 - CANLDRGRDEQYF TGTGCCAACTTGGACAGGGGGCGGGACGAGCAGTACTTC
- TRBJ1-2 TRBV18 - CASSPLRVGANYGYTF TGTGCCAGCTCACCATTGAGGGTCGGCGCTAACTATGGCTACACCTTC
TRBD2 TRBJ2-2 TRBV6-4 - CASKPLAGMTGELFF TGTGCCAGCAAACCTCTAGCGGGGATGACCGGGGAGCTGTTTTTT
- TRBJ2-7 TRBV2 - CASSQTGPLSYEQYF TGTGCCAGCAGCCAGACAGGCCCCCTATCCTACGAGCAGTACTTC
TRBD1 TRBJ2-2 TRBV5-1 - CASSSRGRNTGELFF TGCGCCAGCAGCTCCAGGGGGCGGAACACCGGGGAGCTGTTTTTT
- TRBJ1-1 TRBV18 - CASSPSGGVGTEAFF TGTGCCAGCTCACCGAGCGGGGGAGTAGGCACTGAAGCTTTCTTT
- TRBJ1-2 TRBV18 - CASSPAGRDYGYTF TGTGCCAGCTCACCAGCAGGGAGGGACTATGGCTACACCTTC
TRBD1 TRBJ1-2 TRBV7-2 - CASSLLAQGARNYGYTF TGTGCCAGCAGCTTATTAGCGCAGGGGGCGCGTAACTATGGCTACACCTTC
- TRBJ2-7 TRBV5-1 few CASSAGSKTYEQYF TGCGCCAGCAGTGCAGGCAGTAAAACCTACGAGCAGTACTTC
TRBD1 TRBJ1-2 TRBV6-5 - CASSRTGFYGYTF TGTGCCAGCAGTAGGACAGGATTCTATGGCTACACCTTC
- TRBJ1-4 TRBV30 - CAWSDRGEKLFF TGTGCCTGGAGTGACCGGGGAGAAAAACTGTTTTTT
TRBD1 TRBJ1-1 TRBV5-1 - CASSLDGQGPTEAFF TGCGCCAGCAGCTTGGACGGACAGGGGCCCACTGAAGCTTTCTTT
- TRBJ1-6 TRBV5-6 - CASSLGEVGNSPLHF TGTGCCAGCAGCTTGGGGGAGGTCGGCAATTCACCCCTCCACTTT
- TRBJ2-2 TRBV9 - CASSRGIGELFF TGTGCCAGCAGCAGGGGGATCGGGGAGCTGTTTTTT
- TRBJ2-7 TRBV6-5 once CASSSSRVYEQYF TGTGCCAGCAGTTCCTCCAGGGTCTACGAGCAGTACTTC